Included here is one T cell receptor (beta chain) sequence, with context. Its antigen is unknown. At one end, the junction sequence differs from germline, possibly due to a read error. The sample is drawn from a study of tumor-infiltrating lymphocytes in primary liver carcinoma (dated by TCRdb to about 2017). Notes on the research overall: Of the five patients (three men and two women, aged 30 to 69 years), four had hepatocellular carcinoma and one had combined HCC and intrahepatic cholangiocarcinoma. Repertoires from technical replicates were highly reproducible, with mean shared-clone rates about 0.9 and correlation coefficients above 0.98. A total of some 35 specimens from 5 patients went through TCRbeta repertoire sequencing, namely 25 tumor regions, 5 adjacent noncancerous liver tissues and 5 peripheral blood samples. Tumors of the five patients were stage T1-T3 N0M0 with maximum diameters of roughly 4 to 11 cm. Each sample produced about 3.65 to 7.5 million productive TCRbeta reads, and read depth showed no significant difference between tissue types. Across five regions of each liver tumor, along with adjacent normal tissue and blood, the study brought together TCRbeta repertoire sequencing, expression microarrays and whole-exome sequencing. Results the study describes overall, beyond this receptor: Compared with blood, tumors had a significantly larger share of the repertoire taken up by the top 250 clones (p = 0.039). Repertoire overlap was found to be higher between tumor regions (mean roughly 36%) than between tumor-adjacent (roughly 17%) or tumor-blood (about 14%) pairs, consistent with antigen-driven expansion. Because only the TCR beta chain was sequenced and unpaired alpha chains were not captured, true repertoire diversity is likely underestimated. The study included only four to six patients, and the authors note findings should be validated in a larger study. Because the samples were bulk and unsorted, CD4+ and CD8+ T cell repertoires could not be compared.

From the germline V gene, CDR1 is LGHNT and CDR2 is FRNRAP. The CDR3 runs 21 amino acids, cysteine and phenylalanine included. The kept DNA is CDR3 alone, 63 bases in frame from the first base. Without any cell sorting, total RNA and DNA were co-extracted from about 20-30 mg of bulk tissue using the AllPrep DNA/RNA mini kit. Surgical resection was performed in China between 2015 and early 2016 on about 5 patients with histopathologically diagnosed primary liver carcinoma. Patients had chronic HBV infection and were treatment-naive at sampling. Fresh tumor and adjacent tissue pieces were bisected, with one half stored in RNAlater at -80 degrees C and the other half sent for histology. TCRbeta-specific cDNA was reverse-transcribed from 500 ng total RNA using a constant-region primer and ProtoScript II reverse transcriptase. Three nested multiplex PCR rounds, following a slightly modified ARM-PCR procedure, were used to build the TCRbeta libraries. Multiplex TRBV1-TRBV30 forward primers and a Cbeta reverse primer were used in the first two PCR rounds, each of which was run for around 10 cycles. Sample barcodes and Illumina adapters were added in a final 25-cycle PCR with Deep VentR polymerase. Before sequencing, amplicons of 200-500 bp were gel-purified using a QIAquick gel extraction kit. TCRbeta amplicons were sequenced on an Illumina HiSeq 2500 with 250-bp paired-end reads. The study's processing was this. Quality trimming of reads was performed with Trimmomatic v0.33, and paired reads were merged with FLASH v1.2.11 so that full CDR3 sequences could be recovered. MiGEC v1.2.1b assigned V, D and J germline segments to the rearranged TCRbeta sequences. Clonotype statistics and Shannon-Wiener diversity indices were calculated with VDJtools v1.0.0. To cut down on sampling bias, every analysis after diversity analysis relied on just the 250 most abundant clonotypes from each sample. TCRdb reran the public reads through fastp at Q25 and MiXCR, keeping productive beta chains. All rows with the same CDR3 protein become a single entry with the most common DNA and genes. The V and J calls were determined by TCRdb, not by the authors. The sample records over 100,000 distinct CDR3 sequences, about two thirds of which are singletons. The ten largest clones take up over 8% of the sample.

This receptor chain uses TRBV12-5 and TRBJ2-1; 8 nucleotides in the junction match TRBD2. This TCR was sampled from a woman aged 55-70 years with primary liver carcinoma and hepatitis B virus infection. What was sequenced was tumor-adjacent normal liver tissue. CDR3 reads: CAIGLVAGGPAGYTSYNEQFF. The DNA is TGTGCTATTGGTTTGGTTGCGGGGGGACCAGCGGGATATACCTCCTACAATGAGCAGTTCTTC.